This TCR beta chain was sequenced during a study of cytomegalovirus exposure and HLA in healthy donors. A multiplex PCR was run with 60 Vbeta primers and 13 Jbeta primers. Profiled with immunoSEQ multiplex PCR; TCRdb holds only in-frame clones, not every one. The data show roughly 150,000 clones, roughly 80% seen once. This clone was found a few times. The clonotype originates from a male donor in good health and CMV-seronegative. The sample comprised PBMCs.

CDR3 DNA sequence: TGTGCCAGCAGCTCCCGGACTAAGATGCAAGAGACCCAGTACTTC. This gives the protein CASSSRTKMQETQYF. The rearrangement links TRBV7-9 to TRBJ2-5, with D perhaps TRBD2 (6 bases). Trimming shortened V by 4 bases and J by 2 bases, and 14 bases separated the two germline ends. This CDR3 has 15 amino acids. Germline loops: CDR1 SEHNR, CDR2 FQNEAQ (reference sequence). Supplemented by reference TRBV7-9 and TRBJ2-5, the full variable domain reads DTGVSQNPRHKITKRGQNVTFRCDPISEHNRLYWYRQTLGQGPEFLTYFQNEAQLEKSRLLSDRFSAERPKGSFSTLEIQRTEQGDSAMYLCASSSRTKMQETQYFGPGTRLLVL.